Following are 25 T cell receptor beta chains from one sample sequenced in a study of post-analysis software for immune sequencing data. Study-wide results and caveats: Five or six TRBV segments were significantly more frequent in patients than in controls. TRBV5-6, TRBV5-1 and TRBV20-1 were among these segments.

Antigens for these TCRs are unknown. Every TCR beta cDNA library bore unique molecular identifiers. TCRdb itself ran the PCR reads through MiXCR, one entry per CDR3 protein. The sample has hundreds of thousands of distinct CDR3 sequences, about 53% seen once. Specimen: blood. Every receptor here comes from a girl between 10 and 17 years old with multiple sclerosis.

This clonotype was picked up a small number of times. CDR3 in amino acids: CSVEGHRGTGYTF. CDR3 bases: TGCAGCGTTGAGGGCCACCGGGGTACGGGCTACACCTTC. The V call is TRBV29-1, the J call TRBJ1-2, with D unresolved. Germline values: CDR1 SQVTM, CDR2 ANQGSEA. This CDR3 region has 13 residues. Trimming cost V 3 bases and J 8 bases, with 16 bases left between them.

CDR3 in DNA: TGTGCCAGCAGTTTTAGGCGGAGTGGCGGGGAGCTGTTTTTT. Residues: CASSFRRSGGELFF. The chain is built from TRBV28 and TRBJ2-2; D is ambiguous. With 3 bases removed from V and 7 bases from J, the gap between germline ends came to 12 bases. Germline-derived CDR1 and CDR2 are MDHEN and SYDVKM. The CDR3 has 14 amino acids.

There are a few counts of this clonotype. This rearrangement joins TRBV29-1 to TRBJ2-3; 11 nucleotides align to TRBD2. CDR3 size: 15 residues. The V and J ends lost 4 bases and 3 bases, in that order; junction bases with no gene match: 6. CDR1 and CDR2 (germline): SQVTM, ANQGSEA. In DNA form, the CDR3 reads TGCAGCGTTGGTAGTAGCGGGAGGGGGACAGATACGCAGTATTTT. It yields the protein CSVGSSGRGTDTQYF.

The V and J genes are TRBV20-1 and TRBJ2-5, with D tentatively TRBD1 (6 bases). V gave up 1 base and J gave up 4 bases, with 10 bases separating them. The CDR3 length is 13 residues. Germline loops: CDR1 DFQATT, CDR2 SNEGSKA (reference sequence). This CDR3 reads CSARVGAVETQYF. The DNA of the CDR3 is TGCAGTGCTAGAGTGGGGGCCGTAGAGACCCAGTACTTC.

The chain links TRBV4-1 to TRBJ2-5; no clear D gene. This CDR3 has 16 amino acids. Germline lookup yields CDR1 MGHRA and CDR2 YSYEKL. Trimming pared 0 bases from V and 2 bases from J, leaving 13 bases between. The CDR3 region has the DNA TGCGCCAGCAGCCAAGATGAAGACACGATTCAAGAGACCCAGTACTTC. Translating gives CASSQDEDTIQETQYF.

The CDR3 nucleotides are TGCAGCTCCGGCACAGTGGTTCAAGAGACCCAGTACTTC. It specifies CSSGTVVQETQYF. The chain recombines TRBV29-1 with TRBJ2-5, with D uncertain. Germline V gene sequence: CDR1 SQVTM, CDR2 ANQGSEA. V lost 8 bases and J 2 bases, leaving 15 bases between the germline ends. The CDR3 length is 13 residues.

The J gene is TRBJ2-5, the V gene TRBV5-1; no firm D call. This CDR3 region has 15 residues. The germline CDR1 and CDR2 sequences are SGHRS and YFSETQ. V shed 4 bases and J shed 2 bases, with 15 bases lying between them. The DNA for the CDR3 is TGCGCCAGCAGCCTAAGGAGCTCCCCGCAAGAGACCCAGTACTTC. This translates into CASSLRSSPQETQYF.

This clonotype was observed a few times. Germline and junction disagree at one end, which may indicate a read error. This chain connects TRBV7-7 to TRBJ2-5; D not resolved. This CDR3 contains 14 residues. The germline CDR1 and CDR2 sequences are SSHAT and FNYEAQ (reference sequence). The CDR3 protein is CASSPGAHLETQYF. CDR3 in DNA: TGTGCTAGCAGTCCCGGAGCACACTTGGAGACCCAGTACTTC.

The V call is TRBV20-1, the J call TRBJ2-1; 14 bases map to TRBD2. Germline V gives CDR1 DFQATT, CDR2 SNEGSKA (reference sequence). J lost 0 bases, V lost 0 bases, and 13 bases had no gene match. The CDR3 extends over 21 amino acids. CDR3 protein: CSAREALSRTSGGNSYNEQFF. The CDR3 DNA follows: TGCAGTGCTAGAGAGGCGCTGAGTCGGACTAGCGGGGGGAACTCCTACAATGAGCAGTTCTTC.

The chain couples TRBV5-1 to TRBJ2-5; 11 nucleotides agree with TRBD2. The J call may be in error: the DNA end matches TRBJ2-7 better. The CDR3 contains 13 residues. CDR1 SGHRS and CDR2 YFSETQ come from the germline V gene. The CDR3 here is CASRLAGGIEQYF. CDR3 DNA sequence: TGCGCCAGCCGGCTAGCGGGAGGTATCGAGCAGTACTTC.

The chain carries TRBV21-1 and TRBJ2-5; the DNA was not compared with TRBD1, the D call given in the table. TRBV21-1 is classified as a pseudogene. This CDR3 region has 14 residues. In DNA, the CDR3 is TGTGCCAGCAGCAAATCAACCAGGGCGGAGACCCAGTACTTC. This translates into CASSKSTRAETQYF.

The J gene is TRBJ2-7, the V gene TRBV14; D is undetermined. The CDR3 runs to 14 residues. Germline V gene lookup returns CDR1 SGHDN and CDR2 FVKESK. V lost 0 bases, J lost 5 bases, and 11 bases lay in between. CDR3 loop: CASSQDPRANEQYF. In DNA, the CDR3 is TGTGCCAGCAGCCAAGACCCCCGGGCTAACGAGCAGTACTTC.

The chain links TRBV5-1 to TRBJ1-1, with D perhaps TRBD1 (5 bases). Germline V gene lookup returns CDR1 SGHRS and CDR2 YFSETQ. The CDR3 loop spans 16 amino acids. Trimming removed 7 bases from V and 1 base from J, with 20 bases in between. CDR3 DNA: TGCGCCAGCGCTCCGGACGGGGGTCAGAGGAACACTGAAGCTTTCTTT. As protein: CASAPDGGQRNTEAFF.

The CDR3 nucleotides read TGTGCCAGCAGTCCTCCGGGACAGCGTAATGAAAAACTGTTTTTT. Its translation is CASSPPGQRNEKLFF. The chain carries TRBV6-6 and TRBJ1-4; 7 bases fit TRBD1. J was trimmed by 4 bases and V by 5 bases; bases with no gene match: 7. The germline gives CDR1 MNHNY, CDR2 SVGAGI (reference sequence). The CDR3 runs 15 residues.

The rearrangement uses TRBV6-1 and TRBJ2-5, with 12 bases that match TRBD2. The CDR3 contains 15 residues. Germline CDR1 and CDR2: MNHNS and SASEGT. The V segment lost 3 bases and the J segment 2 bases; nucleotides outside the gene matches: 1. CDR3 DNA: TGTGCCAGCAGTGACCTAGCGGGGGGGCAAGAGACCCAGTACTTC. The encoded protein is CASSDLAGGQETQYF.

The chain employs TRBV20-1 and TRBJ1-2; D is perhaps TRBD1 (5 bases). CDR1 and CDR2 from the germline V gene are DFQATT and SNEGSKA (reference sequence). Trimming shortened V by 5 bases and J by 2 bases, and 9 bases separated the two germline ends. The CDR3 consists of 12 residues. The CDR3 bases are TGCAGTGCTCCTGGGACGAACTATGGCTACACCTTC. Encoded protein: CSAPGTNYGYTF.

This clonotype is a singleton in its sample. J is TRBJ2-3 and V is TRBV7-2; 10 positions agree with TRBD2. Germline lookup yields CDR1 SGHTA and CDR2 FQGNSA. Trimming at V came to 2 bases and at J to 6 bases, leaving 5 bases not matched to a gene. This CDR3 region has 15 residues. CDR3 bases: TGTGCCAGCAGCTTAACTAGCGGGGCCTCGGATACGCAGTATTTT. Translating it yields CASSLTSGASDTQYF.

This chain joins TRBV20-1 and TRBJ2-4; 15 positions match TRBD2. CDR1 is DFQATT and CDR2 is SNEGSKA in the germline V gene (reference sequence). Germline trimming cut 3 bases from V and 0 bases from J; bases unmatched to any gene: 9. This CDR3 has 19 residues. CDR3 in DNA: TGCAGTGCTAGCCAACCGGGACTAGCGGGGGGATTAGCCAAAAACATTCAGTACTTC. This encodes CSASQPGLAGGLAKNIQYF.

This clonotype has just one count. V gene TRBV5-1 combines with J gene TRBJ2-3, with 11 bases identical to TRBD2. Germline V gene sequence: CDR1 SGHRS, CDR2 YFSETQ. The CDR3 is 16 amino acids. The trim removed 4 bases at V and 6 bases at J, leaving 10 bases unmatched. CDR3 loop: CASSLPTSGTRDTQYF. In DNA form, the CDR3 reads TGCGCCAGCAGCCTCCCGACTAGCGGGACAAGGGATACGCAGTATTTT.

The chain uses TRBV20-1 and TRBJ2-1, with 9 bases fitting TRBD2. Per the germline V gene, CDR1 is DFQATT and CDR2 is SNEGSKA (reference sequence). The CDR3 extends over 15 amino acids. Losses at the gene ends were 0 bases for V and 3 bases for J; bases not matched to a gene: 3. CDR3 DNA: TGCAGTGCTAGAGACGGGACTAGCAGCTACAATGAGCAGTTCTTC. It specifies CSARDGTSSYNEQFF.

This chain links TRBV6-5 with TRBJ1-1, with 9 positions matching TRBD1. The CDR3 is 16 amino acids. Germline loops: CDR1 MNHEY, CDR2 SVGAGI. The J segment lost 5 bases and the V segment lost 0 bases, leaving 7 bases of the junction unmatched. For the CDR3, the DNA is TGTGCCAGCAGTTACTCGACGGGACAGGGATTAACTGAAGCTTTCTTT. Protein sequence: CASSYSTGQGLTEAFF.

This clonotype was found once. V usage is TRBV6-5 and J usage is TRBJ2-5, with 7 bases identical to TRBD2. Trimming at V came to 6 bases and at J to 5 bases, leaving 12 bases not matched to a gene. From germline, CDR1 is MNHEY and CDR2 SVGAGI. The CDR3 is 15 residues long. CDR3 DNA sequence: TGTGCCAGCAGCCAGCCCCGACTAGCCCCCGAGACCCAGTACTTC. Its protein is CASSQPRLAPETQYF.

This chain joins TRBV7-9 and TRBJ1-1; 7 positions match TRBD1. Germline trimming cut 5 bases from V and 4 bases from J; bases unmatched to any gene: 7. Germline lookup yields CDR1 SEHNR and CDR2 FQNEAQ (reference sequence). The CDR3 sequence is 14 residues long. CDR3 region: CASSPGTDSTEAFF. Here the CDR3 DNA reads TGTGCCAGCAGCCCGGGGACAGATAGCACTGAAGCTTTCTTT.

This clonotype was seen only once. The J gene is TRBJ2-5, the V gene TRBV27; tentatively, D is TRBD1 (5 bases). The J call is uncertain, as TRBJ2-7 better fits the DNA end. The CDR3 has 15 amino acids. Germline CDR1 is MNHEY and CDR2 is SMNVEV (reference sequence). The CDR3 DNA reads TGTGCCAGCAGTCCCAACAGGATCTTCTCCTACGAGCAGTACTTC. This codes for CASSPNRIFSYEQYF.

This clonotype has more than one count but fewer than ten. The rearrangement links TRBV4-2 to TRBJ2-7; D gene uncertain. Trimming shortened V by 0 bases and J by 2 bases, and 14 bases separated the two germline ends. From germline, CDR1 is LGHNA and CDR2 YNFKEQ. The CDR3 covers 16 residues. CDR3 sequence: CASSQDVTSSTYEQYF. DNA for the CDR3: TGTGCCAGCAGCCAAGATGTGACCTCGAGCACCTACGAGCAGTACTTC.